This T cell receptor (beta chain) appears in the sequencing data of a study of chemoradiotherapy in HPV16-positive cancers. Profiled with immunoSEQ multiplex PCR; TCRdb holds only in-frame clones, not every one. The data show 9,500 to 15,000 clones, over 75% seen once. The CDR3 runs 12 residues. V lost 5 bases to trimming and J lost 1 base, with 5 bases between them. Germline CDR1 reads SNHLY; CDR2 reads FYNNEI. The sequence came from a human donor with HPV-associated anogenital cancer. Sampling was performed from a patient who underwent chemoradiotherapy. This chain links TRBV2 with TRBJ1-2; D call uncertain. The chain's CDR3 is CASSTNNYGYTF. Written as DNA, the CDR3 is TGTGCCAGCAGTACAAATAACTATGGCTACACCTTC. Full variable domain (remainder filled in from reference TRBV2 and TRBJ1-2): EPEVTQTPSHQVTQMGQEVILRCVPISNHLYFYWYRQILGQKVEFLVSFYNNEISEKSEIFDDQFSVERPDGSNFTLKIRSTKLEDSAMYFCASSTNNYGYTFGSGTRLTVV.